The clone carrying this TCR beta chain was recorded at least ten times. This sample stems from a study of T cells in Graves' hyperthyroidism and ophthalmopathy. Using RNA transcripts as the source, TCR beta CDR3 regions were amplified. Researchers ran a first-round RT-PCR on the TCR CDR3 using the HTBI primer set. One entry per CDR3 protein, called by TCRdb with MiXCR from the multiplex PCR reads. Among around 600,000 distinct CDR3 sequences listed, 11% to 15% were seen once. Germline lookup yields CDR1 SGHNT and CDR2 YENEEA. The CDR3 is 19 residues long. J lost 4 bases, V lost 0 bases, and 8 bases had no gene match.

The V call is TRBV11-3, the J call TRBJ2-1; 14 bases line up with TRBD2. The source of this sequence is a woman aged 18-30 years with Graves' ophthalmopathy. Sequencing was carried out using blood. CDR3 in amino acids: CASSLDPGTSGGLYNEQFF. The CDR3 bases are TGTGCCAGCAGCTTAGATCCCGGGACTAGCGGGGGCTTATACAATGAGCAGTTCTTC.